This T cell receptor (beta chain) stems from a study of shared clonotypes between healthy human individuals. V shed 4 bases and J 5 bases; nucleotides not matched to a gene: 15. From germline, CDR1 is SGDLS and CDR2 YYNGEE. The CDR3 has 18 residues. Assay used: immunoSEQ multiplex PCR; TCRdb lists only in-frame clones, some missing. The table has about 690,000 clones, less than 95% seen once. Sequencing used memory CD8+ T cells from PBMCs. Subset meaning: CD45RO+ cells pooled with CCR7-negative TemRA cells. The sequence came from a man younger than 35 in good health. Some clones in this sample may be carry-over from other donors' samples. The chain carries TRBV9 and TRBJ2-1, with 10 bases matching TRBD2. The CDR3 DNA is TGTGCCAGCAGCACCCCCCACCCCGGGACTAGCGCCAACAATGAGCAGTTCTTC. This encodes CASSTPHPGTSANNEQFF.